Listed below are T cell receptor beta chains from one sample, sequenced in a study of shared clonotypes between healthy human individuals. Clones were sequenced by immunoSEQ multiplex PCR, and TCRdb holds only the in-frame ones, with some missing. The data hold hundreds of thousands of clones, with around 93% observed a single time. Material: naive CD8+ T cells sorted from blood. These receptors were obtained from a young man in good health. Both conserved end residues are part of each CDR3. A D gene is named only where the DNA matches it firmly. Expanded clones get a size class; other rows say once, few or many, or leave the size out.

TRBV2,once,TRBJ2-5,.,TGTGCCAGCATTGTTGGAGTGGGGGGTGTAGAGACCCAGTACTTC,CASIVGVGGVETQYF
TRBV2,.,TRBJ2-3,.,TGTGCCAGGCCGGGGGAAACTAGCACAGATACGCAGTATTTT,CARPGETSTDTQYF
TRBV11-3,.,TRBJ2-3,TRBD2,TGTGCCAGCAGCTTAGGCCTAGGCGGGACTAGCAGCGGAGATACGCAGTATTTT,CASSLGLGGTSSGDTQYF
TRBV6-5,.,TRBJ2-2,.,TGTGCCAGCTTATCGGGGGCCGGGGAGCTGTTTTTT,CASLSGAGELFF
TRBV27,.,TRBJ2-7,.,TGTGCCAGCAGTTTATCTGGCAGGGCGATCTACGAGCAGTACTTC,CASSLSGRAIYEQYF
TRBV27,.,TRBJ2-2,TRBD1,TGTGCCAGCAGTTACCGGGACAGGCTCGCCGGGGAGCTGTTTTTT,CASSYRDRLAGELFF
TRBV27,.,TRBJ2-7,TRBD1,TGTGCCAGCAGTTCCCTGGCCCCGGGACAGGGGGGCTACGAGCAGTACTTC,CASSSLAPGQGGYEQYF
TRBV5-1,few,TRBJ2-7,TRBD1,TGCGCCAGCAGCTTAGGACAGGGGGTCCACGAGCAGTACTTC,CASSLGQGVHEQYF
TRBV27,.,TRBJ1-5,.,TGTGCCAGCAGTCCACACCGCAGTCAGCCCCAGCATTTT,CASSPHRSQPQHF
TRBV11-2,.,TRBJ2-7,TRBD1,TGTGCCACAAGACAGGGAATCTCCTACGAGCAGTACTTC,CATRQGISYEQYF
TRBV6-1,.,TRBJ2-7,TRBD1,TGTGCCAGCAGTGCGACTACAGGGGTGAACTCCTACGAGCAGTACTTC,CASSATTGVNSYEQYF
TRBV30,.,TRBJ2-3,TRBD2,TGTGCCTGGACTTTTAGCGGGAGTGTCGATACGCAGTATTTT,CAWTFSGSVDTQYF
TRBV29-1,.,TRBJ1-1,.,TGCAGCGTCGAGTGGTCAGGGGCGCCGAACACTGAAGCTTTCTTT,CSVEWSGAPNTEAFF
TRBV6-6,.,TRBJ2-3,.,TGTGCCAGCAGTTACTCCAAGCGGATAGCCACAGATACGCAGTATTTT,CASSYSKRIATDTQYF
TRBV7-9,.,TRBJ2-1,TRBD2,TGTGCCAGCAGCCTATACGGGAGGAGCTCCTACAATGAGCAGTTCTTC,CASSLYGRSSYNEQFF
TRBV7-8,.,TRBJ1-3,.,TGTGCCAGCAGCTTAGTGGGAACTGGAAACACCATATATTTT,CASSLVGTGNTIYF
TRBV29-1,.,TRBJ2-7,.,TGCAGCGTTGAAGGTGGTCACGGAAGAGGCTACGAGCAGTACTTC,CSVEGGHGRGYEQYF
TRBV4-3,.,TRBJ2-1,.,TGCGCCAGCAGCCAAGATTTCGGGCAGGGTTGGGATGAGCAGTTCTTC,CASSQDFGQGWDEQFF
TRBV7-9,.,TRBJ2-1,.,TGTGCCAGCAGCCCTGTAAGAGGGCTACACTACGATGAGCAGTTCTTC,CASSPVRGLHYDEQFF
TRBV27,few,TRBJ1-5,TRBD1,TGTGCCAGCAGTACCGGACAGGGGTGGAATCAGCCCCAGCATTTT,CASSTGQGWNQPQHF
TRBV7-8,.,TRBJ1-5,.,TGTGCCAGCAGCTGGGGGACGACTGCCCAGCCCCAGCATTTT,CASSWGTTAQPQHF
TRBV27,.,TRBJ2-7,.,TGTGCCAGCAGTTTAGGTACAGGCTTATACGAGCAGTACTTC,CASSLGTGLYEQYF
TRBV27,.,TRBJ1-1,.,TGTGCCAGCAGTTTTAATTCTGGGTGGACTGAAGCTTTCTTT,CASSFNSGWTEAFF
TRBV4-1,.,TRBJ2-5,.,TGCGCCAGCAGCCAAGATTTGGCTAGACAAGAGACCCAGTACTTC,CASSQDLARQETQYF
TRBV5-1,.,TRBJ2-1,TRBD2,TGCGCCAGCAGCTTGGCCCCACGGGGGGTCGATGAGCAGTTCTTC,CASSLAPRGVDEQFF
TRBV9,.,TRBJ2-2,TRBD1,TGTGCCAGCAGCGTAGGGACAGGGGTGAACACCGGGGAGCTGTTTTTT,CASSVGTGVNTGELFF